This T cell receptor (beta chain) originates from a study of T cell responses to AZD1222 COVID-19 vaccine. About the study: Pooled in the analysis were second doses at about 4 or about 12 weeks. Study conclusions and caveats: Seropositive AZD1222 recipients at baseline numbered only six or seven. Increases in Spike-specific TCR breadth and depth were seen after two AZD1222 doses. The study reported that nearly half of spike-specific TCRs target unmutated variant regions.

Trimming cost V 5 bases and J 7 bases, with 21 bases left between them. CDR3 size: 15 residues. Germline V CDR1 and CDR2: SGHTA, FQGNSA. In the case of this clone: Its cognate antigen is unknown.

Clones were read by immunoSEQ multiplex PCR, and TCRdb kept only the in-frame ones, dropping some. The data show 75,000 to 100,000 clones, with around nine tenths seen just once and approximately 11% held by the top ten. The rearrangement joins TRBV7-2 to TRBJ2-7; the D gene is possibly TRBD2 (6 bases). The sample here was peripheral blood, taken on day 0 of AZD1222 vaccination. The clonotype originates from an adult in good health. The CDR3 is CASSPKASRGMEQYF. In DNA form, the CDR3 reads TGTGCCAGCAGCCCAAAGGCTAGTCGGGGGATGGAGCAGTACTTC. Full variable domain (remainder filled in from reference TRBV7-2 and TRBJ2-7): GAGVSQSPSNKVTEKGKDVELRCDPISGHTALYWYRQSLGQGLEFLIYFQGNSAPDKSGLPSDRFSAERTGGSVSTLTIQRTQQEDSAVYLCASSPKASRGMEQYFGPGTRLTVT.